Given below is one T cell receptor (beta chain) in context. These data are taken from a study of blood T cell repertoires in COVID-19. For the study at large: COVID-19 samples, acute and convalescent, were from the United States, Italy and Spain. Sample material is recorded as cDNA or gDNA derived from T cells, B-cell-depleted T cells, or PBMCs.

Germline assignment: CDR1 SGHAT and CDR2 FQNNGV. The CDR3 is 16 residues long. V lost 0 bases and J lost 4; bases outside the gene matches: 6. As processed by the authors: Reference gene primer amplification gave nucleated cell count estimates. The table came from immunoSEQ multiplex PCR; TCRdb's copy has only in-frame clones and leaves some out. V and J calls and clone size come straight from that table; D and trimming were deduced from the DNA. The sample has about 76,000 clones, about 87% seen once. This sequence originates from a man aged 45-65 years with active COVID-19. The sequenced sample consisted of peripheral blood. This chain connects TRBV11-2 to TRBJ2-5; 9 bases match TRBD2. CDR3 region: CASSLEWLAGRETQYF. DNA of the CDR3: TGTGCCAGCAGCTTAGAATGGCTAGCGGGAAGAGAGACCCAGTACTTC.